This passage covers 13 T cell receptor beta chains from one sample sequenced in a study of blood T cell repertoires in COVID-19. TCRdb's copy holds only in-frame clones and misses some; the assay was immunoSEQ multiplex PCR. The table shows 40,000 to 55,000 clones, with approximately 91% occurring only once. Specimen: peripheral blood. The receptors were sampled from a human donor in a cohort sampled during active COVID-19.

The CDR3 here is CASSLDWGEQETQYF. The DNA for the CDR3 is TGTGCCAGCAGCTTAGATTGGGGGGAGCAAGAGACCCAGTACTTC. The chain recombines TRBV11-2 with TRBJ2-5; perhaps TRBD2 as D (6 bases). The CDR3 loop spans 15 amino acids. V was clipped by 0 bases and J by 2 bases, with 10 bases between them. Looked up from germline, CDR1 is SGHAT and CDR2 is FQNNGV.

The chain employs TRBV6-5 and TRBJ1-5, with D perhaps TRBD1 (6 bases). The V end lost 0 bases, the J end lost 0 bases, and 9 bases lay between the germline ends. There are 16 residues in the CDR3. Germline V gene sequence: CDR1 MNHEY, CDR2 SVGAGI. This CDR3 is CASSYSGAYSNQPQHF. In DNA, the CDR3 is TGTGCCAGCAGTTACTCGGGGGCTTATAGCAATCAGCCCCAGCATTTT.

This clone was counted only a few times. The chain recombines TRBV9 with TRBJ1-6, with D tentatively TRBD1 (5 bases). The CDR3 runs 15 residues. V lost 2 bases and J lost 5, with 11 bases in between. CDR1 is SGDLS and CDR2 is YYNGEE in the germline V gene. CDR3 sequence: CASSVRGLDNSPLHF. For the CDR3, the DNA is TGTGCCAGCAGCGTCCGGGGGTTAGATAATTCACCCCTCCACTTT.

The rearrangement links TRBV6-2 or TRBV6-3 to TRBJ2-1, with D perhaps matching TRBD2 (5 bases). V lost 7 bases, J lost 9 bases, and 22 bases lay in between. Germline V gives CDR1 MNHEY, CDR2 SVGEGT. There are 15 residues in the CDR3. This CDR3 is CASTPKEATMGEQFF. CDR3 DNA sequence: TGTGCCAGCACCCCAAAGGAGGCGACTATGGGTGAGCAGTTCTTC.

The chain has TRBV7-2 and TRBJ2-3, with 15 bases matching TRBD2. With 3 bases clipped from V and 1 base from J, the junction kept 5 bases outside the gene matches. Germline V gene data show CDR1 as SGHTA and CDR2 as FQGNSA. This CDR3 is built from 18 residues. The CDR3 spells CASSFKGLAGGRTDTQYF. The CDR3 DNA follows: TGTGCCAGCAGCTTTAAAGGACTAGCGGGGGGGCGCACAGATACGCAGTATTTT.

The chain employs TRBV6-6 and TRBJ2-5; D ambiguous. The V gene's germline CDR1 is MNHNY and CDR2 SVGAGI (reference sequence). Trimming pared 2 bases from V and 1 base from J, leaving 8 bases between. The CDR3 spans 14 residues. CDR3 in amino acids: CASSYPELQETQYF. The CDR3 DNA is TGTGCCAGCAGTTACCCCGAGCTCCAAGAGACCCAGTACTTC.

This clone has only one observation. J is TRBJ1-1 and V is TRBV5-4; 7 bases match TRBD1. The CDR3 length is 14 residues. Germline assignment: CDR1 SGHNT and CDR2 YYREEE (reference sequence). Trimming cost V 4 bases and J 4 bases; bases outside gene matches: 7. Written as DNA, the CDR3 is TGTGCCAGCAGCGAGCTGAACAGGGGCACTGAAGCTTTCTTT. Its translation: CASSELNRGTEAFF.

This clone has just one count. This chain uses TRBV7-8 with TRBJ1-1, with D tentatively TRBD1 (6 bases). Trimming pared 5 bases from V and 9 bases from J, leaving 13 bases between. This CDR3 region has 12 residues. CDR1 SGHVS and CDR2 FQNEAQ come from the germline V gene. The CDR3 DNA reads as TGTGCCAGCAGCCAAGTGGGGGGGCAAGCTTTCTTT. This sequence encodes CASSQVGGQAFF.

CDR3 residues: CASSRGQGAWETQYF. The DNA of the CDR3 is TGCGCCAGCAGCCGGGGACAGGGGGCGTGGGAGACCCAGTACTTC. The rearrangement uses TRBV4-1 and TRBJ2-5, with 12 positions matching TRBD1. The V and J ends lost 4 bases and 5 bases, in that order; junction bases with no gene match: 5. This CDR3 region has 15 residues. CDR1 and CDR2 from the germline V gene are MGHRA and YSYEKL.

The rearrangement joins TRBV6-2 or TRBV6-3 to TRBJ2-7, with 9 bases matching TRBD1. Germline lookup yields CDR1 MNHEY and CDR2 SVGEGT. The CDR3 covers 15 residues. V lost 4 bases and J lost 2; bases outside the gene matches: 6. In DNA, the CDR3 is TGTGCCAGCAGTTTCGGCGGGACAGGGACCTACGAGCAGTACTTC. It codes for CASSFGGTGTYEQYF.

V and J are TRBV6-1 and TRBJ1-1, with D perhaps TRBD1 (5 bases). The CDR3 contains 16 residues. CDR1 MNHNS and CDR2 SASEGT come from the germline V gene. V lost 0 bases and J lost 3, with 14 bases in between. The CDR3 DNA is TGTGCCAGCAGTGAAGCGACAGCGAACTCTCACACTGAAGCTTTCTTT. Translated, it gives CASSEATANSHTEAFF.

V gene TRBV5-1 combines with J gene TRBJ2-1, with TRBD1 identical over 9 bases. V was clipped by 2 bases and J by 4 bases; unmatched bases: 10. Germline V gene data show CDR1 as SGHRS and CDR2 as YFSETQ. The CDR3 contains 17 residues. CDR3 bases: TGCGCCAGCAGCTTCCAGTCCGGGACAGGGTTTTACAATGAGCAGTTCTTC. Encoded protein: CASSFQSGTGFYNEQFF.

This sequence joins TRBV6-6 and TRBJ1-2; tentative D call: TRBD1 (6 bases). The germline V gene encodes CDR1 MNHNY and CDR2 SVGAGI (reference sequence). Trimming cost V 3 bases and J 7 bases, with 18 bases left between them. The length of the CDR3 is 15 residues. The chain's CDR3 is CASSYPAHRDGGYTF. The CDR3 DNA reads TGTGCCAGCAGTTATCCCGCTCACAGGGACGGTGGCTACACCTTC.